One sample yielded the 22 T cell receptor beta chains listed below, sequenced in a study of CXCR3-negative and CXCR3-positive naive CD8 T cells. The libraries of TRB cDNA were prepared using 5' RACE with UMI labels. From the 5' RACE reads, TCRdb lists one entry per CDR3 protein and no DNA. The listing records about 90,000 distinct CDR3 sequences. Specimen: naive CXCR3- CD8+ T cells from blood. As to subset: CD45RO-CCR7+CD27+CD95- naive CD8+ T cells lacking CXCR3 (TNR3-). Receptor source: a human donor in good health. Some clones in this sample may be carry-over from other donors' samples.

The chain carries TRBV29-1 and TRBJ2-7; TCRdb's D call, TRBD1, is unchecked because there is no DNA. The CDR3 runs to 14 residues. The germline V gene encodes CDR1 SQVTM and CDR2 ANQGSEA. The CDR3 region is CSVEFTGQNYEQYF.

The V gene is TRBV29-1, the J gene TRBJ2-1; TCRdb designates TRBD1, a call that cannot be tested without DNA. Germline V gene sequence: CDR1 SQVTM, CDR2 ANQGSEA. The CDR3 runs 16 residues. The CDR3 spells CSAHSGNGRGTYEQFF.

V and J are TRBV7-8 and TRBJ2-7. CDR3 length equals 12 residues. The germline gives CDR1 SGHVS, CDR2 FQNEAQ. The CDR3 loop is CASSLARYEQYF.

This clonotype is identified as medium-sized from frequency. The chain joins TRBV7-7 to TRBJ2-1; no DNA is available, so the TRBD1 call from TCRdb remains unchecked. The CDR3 extends over 19 amino acids. From germline, CDR1 is SSHAT and CDR2 FNYEAQ (reference sequence). The CDR3 region is CASSLTQGNTRRPPNEQFF.

This chain uses TRBV7-8 with TRBJ1-1; the D call of TRBD1 rests on TCRdb alone, since no DNA is present to check it. Looked up from germline, CDR1 is SGHVS and CDR2 is FQNEAQ. This CDR3 region has 14 residues. This CDR3 is CASSWTGMSTEAFF.

The chain joins TRBV29-1 to TRBJ2-1. Germline V gives CDR1 SQVTM, CDR2 ANQGSEA. The CDR3 is 14 residues long. The CDR3 sequence: CSVRKKSSYNEQFF.

The chain employs TRBV21-1 and TRBJ2-5; as DNA is missing, the TRBD1 call by TCRdb cannot be tested. TRBV21-1 is designated a pseudogene. The CDR3 covers 16 residues. This CDR3 reads CASSKGDRDQQETQYF.

The rearrangement uses TRBV6-2 or TRBV6-3 and TRBJ2-5. Germline CDR1 and CDR2: MNHEY and SVGEGT. The CDR3 extends over 13 amino acids. CDR3 protein: CASSYVRSGGQYF.

The chain carries TRBV19 and TRBJ2-1; TCRdb selects TRBD2, and the lack of DNA leaves this call unchecked. Germline CDR1 LNHDA, CDR2 SQIVND (reference sequence). The CDR3 contains 19 residues. The CDR3 reads CASTGGTSEIKSSYNEQFF.

This chain connects TRBV12-3 or TRBV12-4 to TRBJ2-3; there is no DNA to check the TCRdb D call of TRBD2. The CDR3 is 17 amino acids. CDR3: CASSLGTSGGAADTQYF.

The chain carries TRBV6-5 and TRBJ2-1. This CDR3 has 13 residues. Germline V lookup: CDR1 MNHEY, CDR2 SVGAGI. CDR3 region: CTSSYGSKAEQFF.

The chain has TRBV25-1 and TRBJ2-1. This CDR3 has 13 amino acids. The germline CDR1 and CDR2 sequences are MGHDK and SYGVNS. Here the CDR3 reads CASNTDSYSEQFF.

This chain uses TRBV7-3 with TRBJ1-1. Germline-derived CDR1 and CDR2 are SGHTA and FQGTGA. The CDR3 loop spans 13 amino acids. The CDR3: CASSYLQNTEAFF.

J is TRBJ2-7 and V is TRBV9. Germline V gene data show CDR1 as SGDLS and CDR2 as YYNGEE. This CDR3 has 13 residues. CDR3 sequence: CASSSGTPNEQYF.

The rearrangement uses TRBV3-1 and TRBJ2-2; the D gene TCRdb calls, TRBD2, cannot be checked with no DNA. The CDR3 runs 17 residues. CDR1 and CDR2 from the germline V gene are LGHDT and YNNKEL (reference sequence). The CDR3: CASSQDVRTLSTGELFF.

V is TRBV29-1 and J is TRBJ2-2. Germline assignment: CDR1 SQVTM and CDR2 ANQGSEA. This CDR3 is built from 13 residues. The CDR3 loop reads CSVGDTLTGELFF.

The CDR3 is CASSASGRDYEQYF. The V gene is TRBV5-5, the J gene TRBJ2-7; TCRdb reports TRBD2, a call that lacks DNA to check it against. The germline V gene has CDR1 SGHKS and CDR2 YYEKEE (reference sequence). The CDR3 consists of 14 residues.

This chain uses TRBV3-1 with TRBJ2-3; TCRdb lists TRBD2, though no DNA is available to test this call. There are 16 residues in the CDR3. Per the germline V gene, CDR1 is LGHDT and CDR2 is YNNKEL (reference sequence). CDR3 amino acids: CASSQGAGGSTDTQYF.

V is TRBV7-2 and J is TRBJ2-7; absent DNA, TCRdb's TRBD1 call cannot be checked. Germline V lookup: CDR1 SGHTA, CDR2 FQGNSA. CDR3 length: 14 amino acids. Here the CDR3 reads CASSYLDSFYEQYF. The variable domain in full, completed from reference TRBV7-2 and TRBJ2-7, reads GAGVSQSPSNKVTEKGKDVELRCDPISGHTALYWYRQSLGQGLEFLIYFQGNSAPDKSGLPSDRFSAERTGGSVSTLTIQRTQQEDSAVYLCASSYLDSFYEQYFGPGTRLTVT.

The chain joins TRBV2 to TRBJ1-5; the D gene TCRdb calls, TRBD1, cannot be checked with no DNA. Germline-derived CDR1 and CDR2 are SNHLY and FYNNEI. This CDR3 has 15 amino acids. CDR3 region: CASSSWTASNQPQHF.

The V and J genes are TRBV20-1 and TRBJ2-3; as DNA is missing, the TRBD2 call by TCRdb cannot be tested. The CDR3 totals 16 residues. The V gene's germline CDR1 is DFQATT and CDR2 SNEGSKA (reference sequence). This CDR3 reads CSANYPAGGPEDTQYF.

This chain joins TRBV11-3 and TRBJ2-1. In germline, CDR1 is SGHNT, CDR2 YENEEA. The CDR3 has 15 amino acids. CDR3 region: CASSLDQSSYNEQFF.